This T cell receptor (beta chain) was recorded in a study of shared clonotypes between healthy human individuals. This clone appeared once. Its antigen is still unknown. Study-wide findings and caveats: Between a handful of donors, naive CD4 clonotypes were shared at a level of about 5%. Relative to their counterparts shared across all four donors, non-shared clonotypes exhibited diminished generation probabilities.

Nashville, Tennessee was home to all donors, who were Caucasian adults. In germline, CDR1 is MGHRA, CDR2 YSYEKL. The ends lost 1 base at V and 5 bases at J; junction bases unmatched: 2. CDR3 size: 17 residues. Genomic DNA of each subset was evenly split across several immunoSEQ plates. The table came from immunoSEQ multiplex PCR; TCRdb's copy has only in-frame clones and leaves some out. Of hundreds of thousands of clones listed, around two thirds are singletons. The material sequenced was memory CD4+ T cells sorted from blood. Described subset: CD45RA-negative fraction. The chain links TRBV4-1 to TRBJ2-2; 15 bases align to TRBD2. The source is a woman in her 30s in good health. The CDR3: CASSQGGTSGRTGELFF. The CDR3 nucleotides read TGCGCCAGCAGCCAAGGGGGGACTAGCGGGAGGACCGGGGAGCTGTTTTTT.